This T cell receptor (beta chain) was captured in a study of blood T cell repertoires in COVID-19. Study at large: Nucleic acid was either cDNA or gDNA, and it came from T cells, B-cell-depleted T cells, or PBMCs.

How the authors handled the data: Cell counts per sample came from amplifying reference gene primers. Profiling relied on immunoSEQ multiplex PCR, and the TCRdb table lists in-frame clones only, not all of them. From that table come the V and J calls and clone size; the DNA was used to work out D and trimming. This sample has some 350,000 clones, with around 90% found just once. The V end lost 4 bases, the J end lost 7 bases, and 11 bases lay between the germline ends. The germline gives CDR1 LGHNA, CDR2 YNFKEQ. The CDR3 has 14 residues. The J gene is TRBJ1-6, the V gene TRBV4-2; D remains unclear. The TCR comes from a man in his late teens or twenties with active or convalescent COVID-19. The sequencing sample was made of peripheral blood. The CDR3 loop is CASSPNYRNSPLHF. The DNA of the CDR3 is TGTGCCAGCAGCCCAAACTACCGCAATTCACCCCTCCACTTT.